The rows below give T cell receptor beta chains drawn from one sample of a study of T cell responses to AZD1222 COVID-19 vaccine. Generated by immunoSEQ multiplex PCR, the TCRdb table keeps only in-frame clones and is missing some. The sample contains some 110,000 clones, around 89% of which appear only once. The source material was peripheral blood, sampled 28 days after the second AZD1222 dose. The receptors were sampled from an adult who received the AZD1222 COVID-19 vaccine. Each CDR3 is given with its conserved first and last residue. D genes are given only for firm matches. Clone sizes are given selectively: once, few, many, or a class where the clone is expanded.

v_call,d_call,j_call,clone_size,cdr3_nt,cdr3_aa
TRBV6-5,TRBD1,TRBJ1-1,NA,TGTGCCAGCAACTCCCAGGGGGACACTGAAGCTTTCTTT,CASNSQGDTEAFF
TRBV7-9,NA,TRBJ2-3,NA,TGTGCCAGCAGCTTAGTCACCCGGCTTACGCAGTATTTT,CASSLVTRLTQYF
TRBV19,NA,TRBJ1-4,few,TGTGCCAGTAGTATCCCTGGGTCAACTAATGAAAAACTGTTTTTT,CASSIPGSTNEKLFF
TRBV21-1,NA,TRBJ2-1,NA,TGTGCCAGCAGCAAAAATGCCCCTTGGGGGGGAGCCTACAATGAGCAGTTCTTC,CASSKNAPWGGAYNEQFF
TRBV5-6,NA,TRBJ2-6,NA,TGTGCCAGCAGCTTGGGGACCGGGGCCAACGTCCTGACTTTC,CASSLGTGANVLTF
TRBV28,TRBD2,TRBJ2-1,NA,TGTGCCAGCAGTTTATGGAGTAGCGGGGGGAACAATGAGCAGTTCTTC,CASSLWSSGGNNEQFF
TRBV11-3,TRBD1,TRBJ2-2,NA,TGTGCCAGCAGCCCCAGACAGGGGAACACCGGGGAGCTGTTTTTT,CASSPRQGNTGELFF
TRBV10-3,NA,TRBJ1-1,NA,TGTGCCATCAGTGAGTCGGGAAATGAAGCTTTCTTT,CAISESGNEAFF
TRBV9,NA,TRBJ1-1,NA,TGTGCCAGCAGCCCACCGGGGCGAGGAACTGAAGCTTTCTTT,CASSPPGRGTEAFF
TRBV7-8,TRBD1,TRBJ1-5,NA,TGTGCCAGCAGCTTAGGAGGACAGGGCTACAATCAGCCCCAGCATTTT,CASSLGGQGYNQPQHF
TRBV19,TRBD2,TRBJ2-5,NA,TGTGCCAGTAGTAGACTAGCGGGAGAGACCCAGTACTTC,CASSRLAGETQYF
TRBV18,TRBD1,TRBJ1-1,NA,TGTGCCAGCTCAGCTGACAGGGTCGGCACTGAAGCTTTCTTT,CASSADRVGTEAFF
TRBV11-3,NA,TRBJ2-1,NA,TGTGCCAGCAGCTTAGGCCCCTTAGGGGAGCAGTTCTTC,CASSLGPLGEQFF
TRBV20-1,NA,TRBJ1-1,NA,TGCAGTGCTAGTTCCCCATTTGACACTGAAGCTTTCTTT,CSASSPFDTEAFF
TRBV24-1,TRBD1,TRBJ2-1,NA,TGTGCCACCAGTGATTCGGGAGGGACAGGGGTTTTTTATGAGCAGTTCTTC,CATSDSGGTGVFYEQFF
TRBV4-3,NA,TRBJ2-6,NA,TGCGCCAGCAGCCAAGATGGAGCGTCGAGCTCTGGGGCCAACGTCCTGACTTTC,CASSQDGASSSGANVLTF
TRBV19,TRBD1,TRBJ2-2,NA,TGTGCCAGTAGTATGGACAGGGTGGTTTCCGGGGAGCTGTTTTTT,CASSMDRVVSGELFF